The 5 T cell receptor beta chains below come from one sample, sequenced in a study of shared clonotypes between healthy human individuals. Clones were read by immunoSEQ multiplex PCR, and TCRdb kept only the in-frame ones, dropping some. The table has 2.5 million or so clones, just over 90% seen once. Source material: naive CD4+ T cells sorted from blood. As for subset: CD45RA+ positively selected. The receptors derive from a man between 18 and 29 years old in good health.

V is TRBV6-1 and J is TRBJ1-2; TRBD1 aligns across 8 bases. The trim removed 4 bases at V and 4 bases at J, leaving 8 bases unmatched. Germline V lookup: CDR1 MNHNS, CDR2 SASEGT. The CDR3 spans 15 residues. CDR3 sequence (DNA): TGTGCCAGCAGTGGAAGACAGGGGTTGAGCTATGGCTACACCTTC. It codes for CASSGRQGLSYGYTF.

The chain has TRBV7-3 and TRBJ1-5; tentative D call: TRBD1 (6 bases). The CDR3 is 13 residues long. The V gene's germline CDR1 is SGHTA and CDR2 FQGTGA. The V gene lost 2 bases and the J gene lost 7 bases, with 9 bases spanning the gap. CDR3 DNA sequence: TGTGCCAGCAGCTTAGGGACAAACCAGCCCCAGCATTTT. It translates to CASSLGTNQPQHF.

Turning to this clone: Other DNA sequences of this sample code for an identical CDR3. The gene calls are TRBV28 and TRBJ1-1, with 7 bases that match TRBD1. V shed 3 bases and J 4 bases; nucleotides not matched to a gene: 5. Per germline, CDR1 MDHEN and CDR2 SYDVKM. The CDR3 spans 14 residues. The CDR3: CASSLPQGITEAFF. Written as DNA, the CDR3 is TGTGCCAGCAGTTTGCCACAGGGGATCACTGAAGCTTTCTTT.

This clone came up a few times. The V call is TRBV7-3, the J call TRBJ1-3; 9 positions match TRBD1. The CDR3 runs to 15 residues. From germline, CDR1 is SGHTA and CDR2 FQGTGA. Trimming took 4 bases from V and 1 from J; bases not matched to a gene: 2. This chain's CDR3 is CASSSGQGSGNTIYF. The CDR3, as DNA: TGTGCCAGCAGCTCGGGACAGGGATCTGGAAACACCATATATTTT. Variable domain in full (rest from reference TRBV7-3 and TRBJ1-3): GAGVSQTPSNKVTEKGKYVELRCDPISGHTALYWYRQSLGQGPEFLIYFQGTGAADDSGLPNDRFFAVRPEGSVSTLKIQRTERGDSAVYLCASSSGQGSGNTIYFGEGSWLTVV.

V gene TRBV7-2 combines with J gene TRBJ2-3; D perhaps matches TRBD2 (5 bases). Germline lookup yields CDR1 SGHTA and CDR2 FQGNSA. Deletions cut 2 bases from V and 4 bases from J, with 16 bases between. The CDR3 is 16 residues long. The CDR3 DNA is TGTGCCAGCAGCTTAACGGGATCCCCCCAAGCAGATACGCAGTATTTT. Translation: CASSLTGSPQADTQYF.